This T cell receptor (beta chain) was captured in a study of T cell changes during pregnancy in multiple sclerosis. Trimming cost V 1 base and J 1 base, with 7 bases left between them. The CDR3 sequence is 15 residues long. CDR1 and CDR2 from the germline V gene are MGHRA and YSYEKL. Sequencing was performed with immunoSEQ multiplex PCR; in TCRdb, only in-frame clones are kept and a portion is missing. The data contain around 42,000 clones, 91% of them singletons. The chain combines TRBV4-1 with TRBJ2-2; D unresolved. The starting material was CD4+ T cells from peripheral blood mononuclear cells, obtained in the second trimester of pregnancy. The receptor comes from a female donor in good health, enrolled as a control in a pregnancy study. The CDR3 DNA reads as TGCGCCAGCAGCCAAGTAGGCGGGAACACCGGGGAGCTGTTTTTT. Its translation is CASSQVGGNTGELFF.